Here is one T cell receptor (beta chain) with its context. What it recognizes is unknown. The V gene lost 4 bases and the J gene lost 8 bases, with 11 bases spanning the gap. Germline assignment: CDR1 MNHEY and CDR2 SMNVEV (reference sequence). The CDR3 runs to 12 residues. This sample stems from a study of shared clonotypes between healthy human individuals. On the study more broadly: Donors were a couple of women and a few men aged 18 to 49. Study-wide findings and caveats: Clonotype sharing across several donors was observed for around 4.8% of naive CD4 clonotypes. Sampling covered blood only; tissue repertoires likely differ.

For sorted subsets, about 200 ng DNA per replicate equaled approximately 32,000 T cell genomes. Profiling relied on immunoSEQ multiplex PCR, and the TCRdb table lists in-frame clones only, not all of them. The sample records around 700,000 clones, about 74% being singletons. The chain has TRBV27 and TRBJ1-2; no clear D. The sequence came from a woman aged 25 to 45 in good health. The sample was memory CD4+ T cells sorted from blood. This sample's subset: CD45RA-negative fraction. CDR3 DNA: TGTGCCAGCAGTTCCCCGGGAGGCGGCTACACCTTC. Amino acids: CASSSPGGGYTF.